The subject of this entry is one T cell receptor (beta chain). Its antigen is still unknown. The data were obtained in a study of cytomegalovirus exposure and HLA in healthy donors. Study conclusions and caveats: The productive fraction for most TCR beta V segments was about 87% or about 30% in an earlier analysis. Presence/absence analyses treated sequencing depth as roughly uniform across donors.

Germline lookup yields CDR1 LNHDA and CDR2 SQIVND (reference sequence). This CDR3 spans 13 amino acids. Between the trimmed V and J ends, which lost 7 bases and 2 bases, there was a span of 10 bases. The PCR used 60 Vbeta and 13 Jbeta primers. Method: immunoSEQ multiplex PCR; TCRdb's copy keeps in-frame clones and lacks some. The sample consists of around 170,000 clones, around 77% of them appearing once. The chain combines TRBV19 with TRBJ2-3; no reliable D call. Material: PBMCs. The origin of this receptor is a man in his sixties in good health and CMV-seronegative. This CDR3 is CASKEAHTDTQYF. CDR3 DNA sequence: TGTGCCAGTAAGGAAGCGCACACAGATACGCAGTATTTT.